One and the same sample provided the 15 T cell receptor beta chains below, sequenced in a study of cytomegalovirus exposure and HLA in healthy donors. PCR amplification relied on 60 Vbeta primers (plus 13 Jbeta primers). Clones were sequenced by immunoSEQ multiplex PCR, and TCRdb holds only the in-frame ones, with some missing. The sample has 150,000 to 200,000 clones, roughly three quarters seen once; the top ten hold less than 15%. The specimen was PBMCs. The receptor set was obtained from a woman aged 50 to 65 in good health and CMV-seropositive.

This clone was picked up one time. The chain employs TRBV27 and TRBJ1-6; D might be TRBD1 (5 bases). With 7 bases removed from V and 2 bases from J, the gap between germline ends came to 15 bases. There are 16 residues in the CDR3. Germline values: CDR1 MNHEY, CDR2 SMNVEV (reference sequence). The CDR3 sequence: CASKSRQGPYNSPLHF. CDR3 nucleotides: TGTGCCAGCAAAAGTAGGCAGGGCCCCTATAATTCACCCCTCCACTTT.

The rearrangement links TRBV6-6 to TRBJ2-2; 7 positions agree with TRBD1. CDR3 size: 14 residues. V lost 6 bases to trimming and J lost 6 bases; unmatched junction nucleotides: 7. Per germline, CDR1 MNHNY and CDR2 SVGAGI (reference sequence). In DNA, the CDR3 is TGTGCCAGCAGCGGGACAGCTTTCCCCGGGGAGCTGTTTTTT. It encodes CASSGTAFPGELFF.

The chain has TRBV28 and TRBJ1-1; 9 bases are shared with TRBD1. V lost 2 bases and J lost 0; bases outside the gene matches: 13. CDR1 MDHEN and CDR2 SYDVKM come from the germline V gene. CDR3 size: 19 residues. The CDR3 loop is CASSLIQGAQSLMNTEAFF. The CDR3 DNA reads TGTGCCAGCAGTTTAATACAGGGGGCACAATCCCTCATGAACACTGAAGCTTTCTTT.

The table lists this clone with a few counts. CDR3 sequence reads: CASSEGRGLSGNTIYF. CDR3 in DNA: TGTGCCAGCAGTGAGGGTAGGGGACTCTCTGGAAACACCATATATTTT. The chain combines TRBV2 with TRBJ1-3, with D maybe TRBD1 (5 bases). The CDR3 sequence is 16 residues long. The germline gives CDR1 SNHLY, CDR2 FYNNEI. V dropped 3 bases and J dropped 0 bases, with 12 bases sitting between them.

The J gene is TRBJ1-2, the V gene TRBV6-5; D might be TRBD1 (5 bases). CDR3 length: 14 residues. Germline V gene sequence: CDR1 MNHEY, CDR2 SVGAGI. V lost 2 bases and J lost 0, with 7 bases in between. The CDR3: CASSYPGSNYGYTF. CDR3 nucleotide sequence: TGTGCCAGCAGTTACCCAGGGTCTAACTATGGCTACACCTTC.

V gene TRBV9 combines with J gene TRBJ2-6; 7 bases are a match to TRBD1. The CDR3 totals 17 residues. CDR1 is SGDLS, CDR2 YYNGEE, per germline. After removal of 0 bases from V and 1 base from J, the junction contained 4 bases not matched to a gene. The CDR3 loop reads CASSVALTGSGANVLTF. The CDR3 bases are TGTGCCAGCAGCGTAGCCTTGACAGGGTCTGGGGCCAACGTCCTGACTTTC.

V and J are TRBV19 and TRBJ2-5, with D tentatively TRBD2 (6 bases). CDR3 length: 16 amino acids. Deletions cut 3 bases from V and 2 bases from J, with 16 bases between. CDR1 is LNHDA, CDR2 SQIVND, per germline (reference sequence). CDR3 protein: CASSMGGGVTQETQYF. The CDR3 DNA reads TGTGCCAGTAGTATGGGGGGAGGCGTGACACAAGAGACCCAGTACTTC.

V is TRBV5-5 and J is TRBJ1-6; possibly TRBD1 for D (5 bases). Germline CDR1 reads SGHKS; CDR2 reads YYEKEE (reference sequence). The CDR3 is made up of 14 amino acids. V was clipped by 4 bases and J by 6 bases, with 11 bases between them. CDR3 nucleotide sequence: TGTGCCAGCAGCATATTCGACAGTAATTCACCCCTCCACTTT. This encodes CASSIFDSNSPLHF.

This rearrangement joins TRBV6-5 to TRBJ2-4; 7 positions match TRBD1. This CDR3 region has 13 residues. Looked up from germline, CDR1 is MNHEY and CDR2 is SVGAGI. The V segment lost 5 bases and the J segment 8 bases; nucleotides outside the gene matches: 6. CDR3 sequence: CASSDRDRDIQYF. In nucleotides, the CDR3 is TGTGCCAGCAGTGACAGGGATAGGGACATTCAGTACTTC.

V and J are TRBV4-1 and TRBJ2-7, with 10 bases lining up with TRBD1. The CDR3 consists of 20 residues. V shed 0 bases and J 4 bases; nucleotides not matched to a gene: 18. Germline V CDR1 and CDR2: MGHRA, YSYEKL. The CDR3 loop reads CASSQEWRGQGSRGWYEQYF. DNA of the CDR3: TGCGCCAGCAGCCAAGAGTGGAGGGGACAGGGGAGCCGGGGGTGGTACGAGCAGTACTTC.

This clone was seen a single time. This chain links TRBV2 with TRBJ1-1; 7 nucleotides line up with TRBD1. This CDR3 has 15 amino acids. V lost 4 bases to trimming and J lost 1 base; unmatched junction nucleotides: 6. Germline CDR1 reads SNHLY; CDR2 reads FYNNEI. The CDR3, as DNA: TGTGCCAGCAGTGGTGGACAGGCCTGGAACACTGAAGCTTTCTTT. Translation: CASSGGQAWNTEAFF.

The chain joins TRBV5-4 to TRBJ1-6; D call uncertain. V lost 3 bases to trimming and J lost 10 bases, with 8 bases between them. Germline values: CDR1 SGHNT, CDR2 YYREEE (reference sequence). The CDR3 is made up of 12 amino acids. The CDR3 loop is CASSSGGSPLHF. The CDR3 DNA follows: TGTGCCAGCAGCTCAGGAGGCTCACCCCTCCACTTT.

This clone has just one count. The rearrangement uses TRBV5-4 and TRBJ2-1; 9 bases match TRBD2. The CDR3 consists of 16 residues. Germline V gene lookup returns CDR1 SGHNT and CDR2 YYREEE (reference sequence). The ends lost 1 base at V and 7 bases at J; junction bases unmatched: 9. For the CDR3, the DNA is TGTGCCAGCAGCTTGTCCTGGGCGGGGGGGCTAAATGAGCAGTTCTTC. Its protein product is CASSLSWAGGLNEQFF. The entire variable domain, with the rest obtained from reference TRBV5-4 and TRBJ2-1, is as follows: ETGVTQSPTHLIKTRGQQVTLRCSSQSGHNTVSWYQQALGQGPQFIFQYYREEENGRGNFPPRFSGLQFPNYSSELNVNALELDDSALYLCASSLSWAGGLNEQFFGPGTRLTVL.

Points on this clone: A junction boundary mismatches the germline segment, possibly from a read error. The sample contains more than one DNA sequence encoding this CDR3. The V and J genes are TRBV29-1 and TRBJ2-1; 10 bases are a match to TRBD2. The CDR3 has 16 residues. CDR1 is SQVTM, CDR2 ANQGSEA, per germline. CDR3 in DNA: TGCAGCGTTGTAAGCGGGGGGGTGAGCTCCTACAATGAGCAATTCTTC. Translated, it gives CSVVSGGVSSYNEQFF.

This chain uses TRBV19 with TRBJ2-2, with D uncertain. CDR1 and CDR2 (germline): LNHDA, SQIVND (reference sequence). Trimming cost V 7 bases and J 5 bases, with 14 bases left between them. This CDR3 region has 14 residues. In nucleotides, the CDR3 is TGTGCCAGTACGGCGGTGATTTGGACCGGGGAGCTGTTTTTT. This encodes CASTAVIWTGELFF.